This is a list of T cell receptor beta chains from one sample in a study of blood T cell repertoires in COVID-19. Method: immunoSEQ multiplex PCR; TCRdb's copy keeps in-frame clones and lacks some. Seen here are about 140,000 clones, approximately 80% observed once, and the top ten hold approximately 9%. Sequenced material: peripheral blood. The source is a woman aged 80 or over in a cohort sampled during active or convalescent COVID-19. Each CDR3 is given with its conserved first and last residue. D genes are given only for firm matches. Not all rows give a size; the values are once, few, many and, for expanded clones, a class.

j_call | v_call | cdr3_length | d_call | clone_size | cdr3_aa | cdr3_nt
TRBJ1-1 | TRBV7-9 | 15 | TRBD1 | NA | CASSTLQGRNTEAFF | TGTGCCAGCAGCACCCTACAGGGGAGGAACACTGAAGCTTTCTTT
TRBJ2-7 | TRBV3-1/TRBV3-2 | 15 | TRBD1 | NA | CASSPTRDRGYEQYF | TGTGCCAGCAGCCCAACCCGGGACAGGGGGTACGAGCAGTACTTC
TRBJ1-2 | TRBV4-3 | 16 | TRBD1 | few | CASSQDIQGSWVGYTF | TGCGCCAGCAGCCAAGATATACAGGGGAGCTGGGTTGGCTACACCTTC
TRBJ1-5 | TRBV5-5 | 17 | NA | NA | CASSLAVMGASNQPQHF | TGTGCCAGCAGCTTGGCCGTTATGGGGGCTAGCAATCAGCCCCAGCATTTT
TRBJ1-6 | TRBV28 | 16 | NA | NA | CASSLVQAFNNSPLHF | TGTGCCAGCAGTTTAGTACAGGCATTCAATAATTCACCCCTCCACTTT
TRBJ2-3 | TRBV11-2 | 12 | NA | NA | CASSILTDTQYF | TGTGCCAGCAGCATTCTAACAGATACGCAGTATTTT
TRBJ1-1 | TRBV29-1 | 11 | NA | NA | CSVEDGPEAFF | TGCAGCGTTGAGGATGGGCCTGAAGCTTTCTTT
TRBJ2-2 | TRBV7-3 | 16 | NA | few | CATRGWGQRNTGELFF | TGTGCCACCAGAGGTTGGGGACAACGGAACACCGGGGAGCTGTTTTTT
TRBJ1-1 | TRBV19 | 13 | TRBD1 | many | CATKDRERTEAFF | TGTGCCACCAAAGACAGGGAACGCACTGAAGCTTTCTTT
TRBJ2-1 | TRBV9 | 16 | NA | few | CASSSRPNGVYNEQFF | TGTGCCAGCAGCTCCCGTCCCAACGGGGTCTACAATGAGCAGTTCTTC
TRBJ1-3 | TRBV5-1 | 15 | NA | NA | CASSPGSSRGNTIYF | TGCGCCAGCAGCCCCGGGAGCAGCCGTGGAAACACCATATATTTT
TRBJ1-6 | TRBV7-3 | 15 | NA | NA | CASSTQGGYNSPLHF | TGTGCCAGCAGCACTCAAGGGGGCTATAATTCACCCCTCCACTTT
TRBJ1-5 | TRBV30 | 15 | TRBD1 | NA | CAWMGGQGHNQPQHF | TGTGCCTGGATGGGAGGACAGGGGCACAATCAGCCCCAGCATTTT
TRBJ1-4 | TRBV7-9 | 16 | TRBD1 | NA | CASSLGYTGVTGKLFF | TGTGCCAGCAGCTTAGGATATACAGGGGTTACGGGGAAACTGTTTTTT
TRBJ2-5 | TRBV19 | 14 | TRBD1 | NA | CASSGQGRRETQYF | TGTGCCAGTAGTGGACAGGGGCGGAGGGAGACCCAGTACTTC
TRBJ1-2 | TRBV28 | 12 | NA | NA | CASSFRGLGYTF | TGTGCCAGCAGTTTCCGAGGGCTCGGCTACACCTTC
TRBJ1-1 | TRBV2 | 11 | NA | NA | CASRTGTEAFF | TGTGCCAGCAGGACGGGCACTGAAGCTTTCTTT
TRBJ1-4 | TRBV28 | 14 | NA | NA | CASTGSHPNEKLFF | TGTGCCAGCACCGGGAGTCACCCTAATGAAAAACTGTTTTTT
TRBJ2-3 | TRBV7-2 | 13 | NA | NA | CASSSGLLDTQYF | TGTGCCAGCAGCTCCGGACTCCTGGATACGCAGTATTTT
TRBJ2-3 | TRBV20-1 | 11 | NA | NA | CSATSRIIQYF | TGCAGTGCTACTTCGCGGATAATACAGTATTTT
TRBJ2-5 | TRBV7-8 | 14 | TRBD1 | NA | CASSRPGQKETQYF | TGTGCCAGCAGCCGTCCGGGACAGAAAGAGACCCAGTACTTC
TRBJ2-5 | TRBV6-2/TRBV6-3 | 18 | TRBD2 | NA | CASSYEPRLAGNQETQYF | TGTGCCAGCAGTTACGAACCGAGACTAGCGGGAAACCAAGAGACCCAGTACTTC
TRBJ2-5 | TRBV7-3 | 13 | NA | NA | CASSWRGEETQYF | TGTGCCAGCAGCTGGAGGGGAGAAGAGACCCAGTACTTC
TRBJ1-2 | TRBV6-6 | 15 | TRBD1 | once | CASSPPGTANYGYTF | TGTGCCAGCAGTCCTCCCGGGACAGCTAACTATGGCTACACCTTC
TRBJ2-3 | TRBV19 | 17 | TRBD2 | few | CASSSPGLAGAGDTQYF | TGTGCCAGTAGTTCGCCGGGACTAGCGGGGGCTGGGGATACGCAGTATTTT
TRBJ2-3 | TRBV6-1 | 18 | TRBD2 | NA | CASSEFRTSGGSTDTQYF | TGTGCCAGCAGTGAATTTCGGACTAGCGGGGGAAGCACAGATACGCAGTATTTT
TRBJ2-5 | TRBV7-9 | 14 | TRBD1 | few | CASSYYRGPGTQYF | TGTGCCAGCAGTTATTACAGGGGCCCCGGGACCCAGTACTTC
TRBJ1-4 | TRBV6-5 | 15 | NA | NA | CASSYSGRNNEKLFF | TGTGCCAGCAGTTACTCGGGCCGAAACAATGAAAAACTGTTTTTT
TRBJ1-4 | TRBV2 | 15 | TRBD1 | NA | CASRIDREVNEKLFF | TGTGCCAGCAGGATTGACAGGGAGGTGAATGAAAAACTGTTTTTT
TRBJ2-7 | TRBV2 | 13 | TRBD1 | few | CASSAARGYEQYF | TGTGCCAGCAGTGCGGCCAGGGGGTACGAGCAGTACTTC
TRBJ2-1 | TRBV7-3 | 16 | NA | NA | CASSLFPLAGYNEQFF | TGTGCCAGCAGCTTATTCCCACTAGCTGGCTACAATGAGCAGTTCTTC
TRBJ1-1 | TRBV15 | 15 | NA | few | CATSPKRSTGIEAFF | TGTGCCACCAGTCCGAAGCGTAGTACGGGGATTGAAGCTTTCTTT
TRBJ2-1 | TRBV11-2 | 16 | TRBD2 | NA | CASSLVGTSGSYEQFF | TGTGCCAGCAGCTTAGTTGGGACTAGCGGTTCCTATGAGCAGTTCTTC
TRBJ1-5 | TRBV28 | 18 | NA | NA | CASSLWGEGFYSNQPQHF | TGTGCCAGCAGTTTATGGGGGGAGGGGTTCTATAGCAATCAGCCCCAGCATTTT
TRBJ1-4 | TRBV30 | 12 | NA | NA | CAWSLVAEKLFF | TGTGCCTGGAGTCTTGTGGCAGAAAAACTGTTTTTT
TRBJ2-7 | TRBV11-2 | 16 | NA | NA | CASSLETGLRVSEQYF | TGTGCCAGCAGCTTAGAAACAGGGCTACGGGTTTCCGAGCAGTACTTC
TRBJ1-4 | TRBV4-1 | 18 | NA | NA | CASSQEVNSLATNEKLFF | TGCGCCAGCAGCCAAGAGGTCAACAGCCTTGCAACTAATGAAAAACTGTTTTTT
TRBJ1-4 | TRBV4-3 | 16 | NA | NA | CASSQDGRVAIEKLFF | TGCGCCAGCAGCCAAGATGGCCGGGTAGCTATTGAAAAACTGTTTTTT
TRBJ2-7 | TRBV6-6 | 15 | TRBD1 | NA | CASSNPTGGDYEQYF | TGTGCCAGCAGTAACCCGACAGGGGGTGATTACGAGCAGTACTTC
TRBJ1-2 | TRBV7-2 | 15 | NA | NA | CASSLAPAAEYGYTF | TGTGCCAGCAGCTTGGCCCCGGCGGCAGAATATGGCTACACCTTC
TRBJ1-2 | TRBV19 | 15 | TRBD1 | NA | CASSVGQRLPYGYTF | TGTGCCAGTAGTGTGGGACAGCGCCTTCCTTATGGCTACACCTTC
TRBJ2-2 | TRBV28 | 18 | TRBD1 | NA | CASSPHRGYFEITGELFF | TGTGCCAGCAGTCCCCACAGGGGATATTTCGAGATAACCGGGGAGCTGTTTTTT
TRBJ2-2 | TRBV18 | 16 | TRBD2 | NA | CASSPSFGGYTGELFF | TGTGCCAGCTCACCATCGTTCGGGGGGTACACCGGGGAGCTGTTTTTT
TRBJ2-4 | TRBV5-1 | 15 | NA | NA | CASSPNVAAAHIQYF | TGCGCCAGCAGCCCGAATGTCGCCGCGGCCCACATTCAGTACTTC
TRBJ2-7 | TRBV4-1 | 16 | TRBD1 | NA | CASSQAPGQVAYEQYF | TGCGCCAGCAGCCAGGCTCCGGGACAGGTAGCGTACGAGCAGTACTTC
TRBJ2-1 | TRBV5-1 | 17 | TRBD2 | NA | CASSSMAGGQSYNEQFF | TGCGCCAGCAGCTCAATGGCGGGGGGGCAATCCTACAATGAGCAGTTCTTC
TRBJ2-3 | TRBV3-1/TRBV3-2 | 15 | NA | few | CASSQGRGGPDTQYF | TGTGCCAGCAGCCAAGGGCGGGGTGGTCCAGATACGCAGTATTTT
TRBJ1-1 | TRBV30 | 17 | NA | NA | CAWSRGGQGIPNTEAFF | TGTGCCTGGAGTCGGGGGGGGCAGGGCATACCGAACACTGAAGCTTTCTTT
TRBJ1-5 | TRBV6-1 | 15 | TRBD1 | few | CASSDDRGQSQPQHF | TGTGCCAGCAGTGACGACAGGGGGCAGAGCCAGCCCCAGCATTTT
TRBJ1-2 | TRBV28 | 13 | NA | NA | CASSSGGRYGYTF | TGTGCCAGCAGTTCGGGGGGCCGGTATGGCTACACCTTC